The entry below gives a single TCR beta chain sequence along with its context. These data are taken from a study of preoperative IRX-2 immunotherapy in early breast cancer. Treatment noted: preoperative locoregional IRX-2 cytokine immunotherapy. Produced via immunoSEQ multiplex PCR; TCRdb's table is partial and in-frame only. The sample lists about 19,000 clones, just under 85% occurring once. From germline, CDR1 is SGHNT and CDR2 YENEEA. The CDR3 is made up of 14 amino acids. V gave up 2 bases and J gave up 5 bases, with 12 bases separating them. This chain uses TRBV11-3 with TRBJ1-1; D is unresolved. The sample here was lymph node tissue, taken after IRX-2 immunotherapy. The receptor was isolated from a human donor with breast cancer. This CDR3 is CASSLPGIRTEAFF. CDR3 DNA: TGTGCCAGCAGCTTACCGGGGATTCGGACTGAAGCTTTCTTT.